This T cell receptor (beta chain) was captured by sequencing in a study of T cell responses to AZD1222 COVID-19 vaccine. As regards this clone: Its antigen is unidentified.

Libraries were prepared by immunoSEQ multiplex PCR; TCRdb keeps only in-frame clonotypes and omits some of them. Of about 85,000 clones listed, roughly 87% are singletons. J gave up 2 bases and V 8 bases, and 0 bases lay outside the gene matches. The CDR3 covers 12 residues. Germline assignment: CDR1 KGHSH and CDR2 LQKENI. Whole-study findings and limits: Across spike, vaccine-associated CD4 TCRs were found, dominant at 160-218 and 743-854. Recipients of AZD1222 seropositive at baseline numbered only six or seven. Clonal diversity may have been underestimated, and the donors were mostly white British, with more females than males. The study reported that nearly half of spike-specific TCRs target unmutated variant regions.

This TCR was recovered from an adult in good health. The starting material was peripheral blood, obtained on day 0 of AZD1222 vaccination. The chain is built from TRBV18 and TRBJ2-7; 10 bases agree with TRBD2. CDR3 in DNA: TGTGCCAGCAGCGGGGGGGCCTACGAGCAGTACTTC. This encodes CASSGGAYEQYF. Complete variable domain (other parts from reference TRBV18 and TRBJ2-7): NAGVMQNPRHLVRRRGQEARLRCSPMKGHSHVYWYRQLPEEGLKFMVYLQKENIIDESGMPKERFSAEFPKEGPSILRIQQVVRGDSAAYFCASSGGAYEQYFGPGTRLTVT.